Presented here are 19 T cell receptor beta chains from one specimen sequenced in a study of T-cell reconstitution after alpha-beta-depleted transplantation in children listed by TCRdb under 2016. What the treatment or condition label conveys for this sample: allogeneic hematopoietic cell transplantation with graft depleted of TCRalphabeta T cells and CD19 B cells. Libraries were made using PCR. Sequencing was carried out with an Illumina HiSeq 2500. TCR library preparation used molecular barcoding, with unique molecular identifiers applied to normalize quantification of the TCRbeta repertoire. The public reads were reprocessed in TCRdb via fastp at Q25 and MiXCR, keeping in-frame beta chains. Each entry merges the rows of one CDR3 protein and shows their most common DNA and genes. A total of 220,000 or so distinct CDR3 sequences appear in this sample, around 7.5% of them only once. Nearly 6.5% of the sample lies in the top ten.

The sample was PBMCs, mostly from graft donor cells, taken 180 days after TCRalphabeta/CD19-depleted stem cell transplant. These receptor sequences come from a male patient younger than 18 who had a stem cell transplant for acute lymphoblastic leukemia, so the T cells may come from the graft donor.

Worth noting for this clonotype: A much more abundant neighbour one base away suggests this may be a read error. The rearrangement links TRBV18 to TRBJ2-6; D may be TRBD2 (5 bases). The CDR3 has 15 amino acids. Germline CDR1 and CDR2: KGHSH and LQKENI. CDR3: CARSPGGERSRVLTF. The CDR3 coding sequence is TGTGCCAGATCACCAGGTGGGGAGAGATCCAGGGTCCTGACTTTC.

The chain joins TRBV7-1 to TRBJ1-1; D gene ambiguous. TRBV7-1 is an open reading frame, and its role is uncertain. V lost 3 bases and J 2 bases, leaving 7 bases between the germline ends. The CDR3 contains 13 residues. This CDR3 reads CASSSHINTEAFF. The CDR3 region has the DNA TGTGCCAGCAGCTCCCACATCAACACTGAAGCTTTCTTT.

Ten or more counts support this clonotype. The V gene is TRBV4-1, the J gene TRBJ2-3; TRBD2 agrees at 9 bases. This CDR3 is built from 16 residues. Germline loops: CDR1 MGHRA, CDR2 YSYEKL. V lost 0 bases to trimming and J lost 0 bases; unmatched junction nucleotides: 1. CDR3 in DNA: TGCGCCAGCAGCCAAGATACTAGCGGGAGCACAGATACGCAGTATTTT. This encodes CASSQDTSGSTDTQYF.

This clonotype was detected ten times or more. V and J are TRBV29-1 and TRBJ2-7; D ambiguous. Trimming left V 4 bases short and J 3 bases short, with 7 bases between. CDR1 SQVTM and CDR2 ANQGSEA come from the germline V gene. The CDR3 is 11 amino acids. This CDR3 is CSVAEFYEQYF. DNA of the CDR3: TGCAGCGTTGCGGAGTTCTACGAGCAGTACTTC.

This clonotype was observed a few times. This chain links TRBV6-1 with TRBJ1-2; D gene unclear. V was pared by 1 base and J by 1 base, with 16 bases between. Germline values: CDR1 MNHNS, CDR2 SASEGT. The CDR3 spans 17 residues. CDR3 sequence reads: CASSEVMGWGVNYGYTF. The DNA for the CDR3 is TGTGCCAGCAGTGAAGTGATGGGTTGGGGAGTTAACTATGGCTACACCTTC.

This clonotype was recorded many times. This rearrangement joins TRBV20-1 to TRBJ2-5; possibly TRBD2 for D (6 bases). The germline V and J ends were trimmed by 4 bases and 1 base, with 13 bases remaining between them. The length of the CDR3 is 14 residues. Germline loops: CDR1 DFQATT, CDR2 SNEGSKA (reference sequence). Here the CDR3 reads CSATAGTLQETQYF. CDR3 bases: TGCAGTGCTACTGCCGGGACTCTCCAAGAGACCCAGTACTTC.

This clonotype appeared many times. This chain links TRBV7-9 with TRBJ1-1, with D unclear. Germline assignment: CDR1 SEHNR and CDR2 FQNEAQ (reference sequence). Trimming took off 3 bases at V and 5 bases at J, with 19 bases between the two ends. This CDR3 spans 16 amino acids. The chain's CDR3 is CASSFPLGGGTTEAFF. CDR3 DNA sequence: TGTGCCAGCAGCTTCCCATTGGGCGGAGGAACGACTGAAGCTTTCTTT. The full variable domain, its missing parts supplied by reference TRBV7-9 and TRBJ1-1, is DTGVSQNPRHKITKRGQNVTFRCDPISEHNRLYWYRQTLGQGPEFLTYFQNEAQLEKSRLLSDRFSAERPKGSFSTLEIQRTEQGDSAMYLCASSFPLGGGTTEAFFGQGTRLTVV.

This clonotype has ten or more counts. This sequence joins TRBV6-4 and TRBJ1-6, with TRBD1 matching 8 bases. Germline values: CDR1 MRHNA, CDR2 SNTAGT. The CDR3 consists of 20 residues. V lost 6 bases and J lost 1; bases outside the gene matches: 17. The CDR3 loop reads CASRSPDPGQGVSYNSPLHF. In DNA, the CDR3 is TGTGCCAGCAGGTCCCCCGATCCCGGACAGGGAGTTTCCTATAATTCACCCCTCCACTTT.

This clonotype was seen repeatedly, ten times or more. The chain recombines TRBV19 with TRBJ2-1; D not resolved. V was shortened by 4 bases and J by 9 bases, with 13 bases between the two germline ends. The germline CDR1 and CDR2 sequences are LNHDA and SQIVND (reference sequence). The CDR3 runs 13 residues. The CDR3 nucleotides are TGTGCCAGTAGTACTCGATTGGCGGCTGAGCAGTTCTTC. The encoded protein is CASSTRLAAEQFF.

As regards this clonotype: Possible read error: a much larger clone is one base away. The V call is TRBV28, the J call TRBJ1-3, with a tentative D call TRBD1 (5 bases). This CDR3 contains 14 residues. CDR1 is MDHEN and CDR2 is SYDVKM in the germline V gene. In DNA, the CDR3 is TGTGCCAGCCTCGCCGGGACCTCTGGATACACCATATATTTT. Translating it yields CASLAGTSGYTIYF.

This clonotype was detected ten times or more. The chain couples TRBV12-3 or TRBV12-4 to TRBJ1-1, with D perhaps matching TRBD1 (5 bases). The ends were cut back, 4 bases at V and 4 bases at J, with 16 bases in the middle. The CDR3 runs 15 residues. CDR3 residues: CASSSGGMGGTEAFF. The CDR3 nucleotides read TGTGCCAGCAGTTCGGGGGGGATGGGGGGCACTGAAGCTTTCTTT.

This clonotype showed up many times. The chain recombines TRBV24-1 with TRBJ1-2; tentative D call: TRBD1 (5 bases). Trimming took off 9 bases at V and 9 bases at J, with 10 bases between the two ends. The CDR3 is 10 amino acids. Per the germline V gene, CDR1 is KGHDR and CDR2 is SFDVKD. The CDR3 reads CATQRGCYTF. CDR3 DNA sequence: TGTGCCACCCAAAGGGGATGCTACACCTTC.

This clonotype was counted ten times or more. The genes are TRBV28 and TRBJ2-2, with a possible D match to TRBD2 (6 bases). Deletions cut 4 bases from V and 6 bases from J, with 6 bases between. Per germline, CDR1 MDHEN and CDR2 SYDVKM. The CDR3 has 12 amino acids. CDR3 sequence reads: CASSSGAGELFF. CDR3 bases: TGTGCCAGCAGTTCGGGGGCCGGGGAGCTGTTTTTT. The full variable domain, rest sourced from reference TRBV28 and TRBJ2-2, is DVKVTQSSRYLVKRTGEKVFLECVQDMDHENMFWYRQDPGLGLRLIYFSYDVKMKEKGDIPEGYSVSREKKERFSLILESASTNQTSMYLCASSSGAGELFFGEGSRLTVL.

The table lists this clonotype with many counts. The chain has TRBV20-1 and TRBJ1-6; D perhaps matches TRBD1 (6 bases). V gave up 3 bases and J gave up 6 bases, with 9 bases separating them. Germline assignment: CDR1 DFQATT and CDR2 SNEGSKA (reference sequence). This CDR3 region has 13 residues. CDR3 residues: CSASGQSNSPLHF. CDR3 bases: TGCAGTGCTAGTGGACAGAGTAATTCACCCCTCCACTTT.

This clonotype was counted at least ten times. Written as DNA, the CDR3 is TGTGCCAGCAGCCGGCGGACTAGCGGAACATTCACAGATACGCAGTATTTT. Protein: CASSRRTSGTFTDTQYF. The chain recombines TRBV7-6 with TRBJ2-3, with 10 bases identical to TRBD2. CDR1 is SGHVS and CDR2 is FNYEAQ in the germline V gene. Unmatched junction bases numbered 10, after V lost 5 bases and J lost 2 bases. This CDR3 is built from 17 residues.

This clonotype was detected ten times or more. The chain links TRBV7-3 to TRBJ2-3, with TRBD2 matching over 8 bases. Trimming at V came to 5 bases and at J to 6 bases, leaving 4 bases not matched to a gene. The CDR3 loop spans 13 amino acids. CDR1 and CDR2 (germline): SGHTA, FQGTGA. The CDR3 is CASSPGLGDTQYF. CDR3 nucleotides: TGTGCCAGCAGCCCGGGACTAGGCGATACGCAGTATTTT.

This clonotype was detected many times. DNA for the CDR3: TGTGCCAGCAGAGACAGGGTAAGAACTAATCAGCCCCAGCATTTT. Residues: CASRDRVRTNQPQHF. The rearrangement joins TRBV28 to TRBJ1-5; 7 bases line up with TRBD1. This CDR3 is 15 amino acids long. V gave up 6 bases and J gave up 4 bases; unmatched junction bases: 9. Germline CDR1 MDHEN, CDR2 SYDVKM. Looking up the rest from reference TRBV28 and TRBJ1-5 gives the full variable domain: DVKVTQSSRYLVKRTGEKVFLECVQDMDHENMFWYRQDPGLGLRLIYFSYDVKMKEKGDIPEGYSVSREKKERFSLILESASTNQTSMYLCASRDRVRTNQPQHFGDGTRLSIL.

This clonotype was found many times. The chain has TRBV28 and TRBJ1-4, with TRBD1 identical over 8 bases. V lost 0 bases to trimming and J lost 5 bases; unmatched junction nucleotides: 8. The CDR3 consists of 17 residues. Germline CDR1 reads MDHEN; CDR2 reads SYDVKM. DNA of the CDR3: TGTGCCAGCAGTTTATGGCGGCCGACAGGGGCAAATGAAAAACTGTTTTTT. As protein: CASSLWRPTGANEKLFF.

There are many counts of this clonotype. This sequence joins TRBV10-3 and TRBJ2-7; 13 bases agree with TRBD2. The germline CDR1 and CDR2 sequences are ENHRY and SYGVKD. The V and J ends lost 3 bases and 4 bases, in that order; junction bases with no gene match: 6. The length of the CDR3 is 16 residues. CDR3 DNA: TGTGCCATCAGTGATAGCCAGACTAGCGGGAGGTACGAGCAGTACTTC. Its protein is CAISDSQTSGRYEQYF.